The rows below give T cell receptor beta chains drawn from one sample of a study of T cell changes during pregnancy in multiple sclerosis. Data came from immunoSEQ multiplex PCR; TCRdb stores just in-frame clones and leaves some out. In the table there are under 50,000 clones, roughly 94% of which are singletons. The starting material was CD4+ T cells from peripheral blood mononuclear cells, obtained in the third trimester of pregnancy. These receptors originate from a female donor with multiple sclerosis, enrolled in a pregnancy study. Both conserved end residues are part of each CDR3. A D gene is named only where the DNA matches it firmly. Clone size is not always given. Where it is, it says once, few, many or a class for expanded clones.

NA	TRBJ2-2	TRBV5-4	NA	CASSLRNGYTGELFF	TGTGCCAGCAGCTTGCGAAACGGGTACACCGGGGAGCTGTTTTTT
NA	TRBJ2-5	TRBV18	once	CASSPGLGREETQYF	TGTGCCAGCTCACCCGGCTTAGGCAGGGAAGAGACCCAGTACTTC
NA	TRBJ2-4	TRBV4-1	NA	CASSQDSALRPELAKNIQYF	TGCGCCAGCAGCCAAGATTCCGCGCTGCGGCCAGAGTTAGCCAAAAACATTCAGTACTTC
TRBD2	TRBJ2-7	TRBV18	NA	CASSPRAGGFYEQYF	TGTGCCAGCTCACCAAGAGCGGGGGGATTCTACGAGCAGTACTTC
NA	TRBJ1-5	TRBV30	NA	CAWGSRRDQPQHF	TGTGCCTGGGGCTCGAGGCGGGATCAGCCCCAGCATTTT
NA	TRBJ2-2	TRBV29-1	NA	CSVVVQAHAGELFF	TGCAGCGTTGTGGTACAGGCACACGCCGGGGAGCTGTTTTTT
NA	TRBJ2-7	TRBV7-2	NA	CASSLEARSYEQYF	TGTGCCAGCAGCTTAGAAGCCCGTTCCTACGAGCAGTACTTC
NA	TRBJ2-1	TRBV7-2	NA	CASSLAVTSNEQFF	TGTGCCAGCAGCTTAGCGGTGACTAGCAATGAGCAGTTCTTC
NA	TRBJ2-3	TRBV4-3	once	CASSQDSSGDTQYF	TGCGCCAGCAGCCAAGATTCTTCGGGAGATACGCAGTATTTT
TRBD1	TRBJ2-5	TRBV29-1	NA	CSASPDRVRETQYF	TGCAGCGCAAGTCCGGACAGGGTGCGTGAGACCCAGTACTTC
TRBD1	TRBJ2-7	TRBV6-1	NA	CASEEGQGGHEQYF	TGTGCCAGTGAGGAGGGACAGGGGGGGCACGAGCAGTACTTC
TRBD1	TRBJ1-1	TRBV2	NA	CASSARGRTEAFF	TGTGCCAGCAGTGCCAGGGGGCGAACTGAAGCTTTCTTT
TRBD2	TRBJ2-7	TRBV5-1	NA	CASRLGTSGQTYEQYF	TGCGCCAGCAGGCTAGGGACTAGCGGTCAAACCTACGAGCAGTACTTC
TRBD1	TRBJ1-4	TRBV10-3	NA	CAISLTGDEKLFF	TGTGCCATCAGCTTGACAGGGGATGAAAAACTGTTTTTT
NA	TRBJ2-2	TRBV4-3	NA	CASSQDEQANGELFF	TGCGCCAGCAGCCAAGATGAACAGGCTAACGGGGAGCTGTTTTTT
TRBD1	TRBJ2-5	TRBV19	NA	CASSPRTGTQETQYF	TGTGCCAGTAGTCCGAGGACAGGAACCCAAGAGACCCAGTACTTC
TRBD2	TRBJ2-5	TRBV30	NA	CAWRVAGGRPGTQYF	TGTGCCTGGAGGGTGGCGGGAGGCCGGCCGGGGACCCAGTACTTC
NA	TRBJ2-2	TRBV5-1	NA	CASSLWPAGELFF	TGCGCCAGCAGCTTATGGCCTGCCGGGGAGCTGTTTTTT
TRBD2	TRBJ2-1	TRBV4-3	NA	CASSQALAGDLNEQFF	TGCGCCAGCAGCCAAGCTCTAGCGGGAGATTTAAATGAGCAGTTCTTC
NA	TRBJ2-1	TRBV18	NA	CASSPAGGNEQFF	TGTGCCAGCTCACCAGCAGGGGGGAATGAGCAGTTCTTC
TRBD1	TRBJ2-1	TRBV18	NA	CASSPYPGQAGNEQFF	TGTGCCAGCTCACCATACCCGGGACAGGCGGGCAATGAGCAGTTCTTC
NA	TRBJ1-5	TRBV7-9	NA	CASSAPGGPEQPQHF	TGTGCCAGCAGCGCCCCCGGGGGGCCGGAACAGCCCCAGCATTTT
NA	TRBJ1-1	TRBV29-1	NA	CSVATDGTEAFF	TGCAGCGTTGCTACTGATGGCACTGAAGCTTTCTTT
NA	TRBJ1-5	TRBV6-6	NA	CASSIQVSNQPQHF	TGTGCCAGCAGCATACAAGTTAGCAATCAGCCCCAGCATTTT
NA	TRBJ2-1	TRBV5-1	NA	CASSLSDHYNEQFF	TGCGCCAGCAGCTTAAGCGACCACTACAATGAGCAGTTCTTC
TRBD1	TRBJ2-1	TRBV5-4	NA	CASSLQGAATEQFF	TGTGCCAGCAGCCTACAGGGGGCGGCGACGGAGCAGTTCTTC
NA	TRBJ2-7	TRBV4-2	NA	CASSPRGSPYEQYF	TGTGCCAGCAGCCCTCGGGGTAGTCCCTACGAGCAGTACTTC
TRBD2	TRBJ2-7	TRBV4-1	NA	CASSQELRSSGVLSEQYF	TGCGCCAGCAGCCAAGAGTTGCGGTCAAGCGGGGTCTTATCCGAGCAGTACTTC
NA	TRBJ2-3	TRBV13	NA	CASSERVDRLTDTQYF	TGTGCCAGCAGCGAGAGGGTGGACAGACTCACAGATACGCAGTATTTT
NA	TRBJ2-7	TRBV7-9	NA	CASSFPSGASYEQYF	TGTGCCAGCAGCTTCCCGTCCGGAGCCTCCTACGAGCAGTACTTC
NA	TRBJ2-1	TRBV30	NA	CARAGGGYNEQFF	TGTGCCAGAGCTGGAGGTGGCTACAATGAGCAGTTCTTC
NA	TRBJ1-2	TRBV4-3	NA	CASSQVGDIRLRGYTF	TGCGCCAGCAGCCAAGTTGGGGACATCCGCTTGCGTGGCTACACCTTC
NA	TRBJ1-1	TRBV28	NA	CASSLSGLGKGEAFF	TGTGCCAGCAGTTTATCTGGACTGGGTAAAGGAGAAGCTTTCTTT
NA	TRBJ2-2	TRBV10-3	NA	CATLGQGGGGELFF	TGTGCCACCCTAGGACAGGGAGGGGGCGGGGAGCTGTTTTTT
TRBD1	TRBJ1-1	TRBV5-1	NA	CASSPTGQGGNTEAFF	TGCGCCAGCAGCCCCACAGGACAGGGTGGGAACACTGAAGCTTTCTTT